One and the same sample provided the 12 T cell receptor beta chains below, sequenced in a study of graft-versus-host responses after intestinal transplantation. These receptors are not linked to any known antigen. This table comes from immunoSEQ multiplex PCR, and its TCRdb copy is limited to in-frame clones, with some not included. Of about 110,000 clones listed, just under 95% are singletons. The source was unstimulated CD8+ T cells sorted from spleen or lymph node cells, collected before intestinal transplant. The source is a human donor who received an intestinal transplant.

The chain is built from TRBV28 and TRBJ1-1; no clear D gene. The V end lost 4 bases, the J end lost 1 base, and 13 bases lay between the germline ends. The CDR3 runs 15 residues. Germline V gives CDR1 MDHEN, CDR2 SYDVKM. The CDR3 loop reads CASSSYLGRNTEAFF. The CDR3 DNA follows: TGTGCCAGCAGTTCATACCTGGGAAGGAACACTGAAGCTTTCTTT.

The chain has TRBV4-1 and TRBJ2-1, with 10 bases identical to TRBD2. This CDR3 is 16 amino acids long. Germline CDR1 reads MGHRA; CDR2 reads YSYEKL. The junction had 7 bases not matched to a gene; V was cut back by 0 bases and J by 8 bases. Here the CDR3 DNA reads TGCGCCAGCAGCCAAGAAGTAACTAGCGGGATCGATGAGCAGTTCTTC. Its translation is CASSQEVTSGIDEQFF.

The chain couples TRBV30 to TRBJ2-3; possibly TRBD2 for D (5 bases). Germline V gives CDR1 GTSNPN, CDR2 SVGIG (reference sequence). CDR3 length: 15 residues. Between the trimmed V and J ends, which lost 2 bases and 0 bases, there was a span of 12 bases. The CDR3 protein is CAWSPGGSSTDTQYF. CDR3 DNA: TGTGCCTGGAGTCCGGGCGGGTCTAGCACAGATACGCAGTATTTT.

The chain links TRBV30 to TRBJ1-2; the match to TRBD1 covers 10 bases. CDR3 size: 16 residues. Trimming at V came to 2 bases and at J to 3 bases, leaving 9 bases not matched to a gene. The germline V gene has CDR1 GTSNPN and CDR2 SVGIG (reference sequence). The CDR3 bases are TGTGCCTGGAGTACCCTGGACAGGGGGACTTACTATGGCTACACCTTC. Translated, it gives CAWSTLDRGTYYGYTF.

The V gene is TRBV27, the J gene TRBJ2-1; 7 bases align to TRBD2. Trimming at V came to 10 bases and at J to 4 bases, leaving 13 bases not matched to a gene. Germline-derived CDR1 and CDR2 are MNHEY and SMNVEV (reference sequence). CDR3 size: 15 residues. The CDR3 loop reads CATKSWGEGYNEQFF. The DNA for the CDR3 is TGTGCCACCAAGTCGTGGGGGGAGGGGTACAATGAGCAGTTCTTC.

The V and J genes are TRBV30 and TRBJ2-7; D may be TRBD1 or TRBD2 (6 bases each). V was shortened by 2 bases and J by 3 bases, with 20 bases between the two germline ends. This CDR3 spans 16 amino acids. CDR1 and CDR2 (germline): GTSNPN, SVGIG (reference sequence). The CDR3 here is CAWSILGGGLDYEQYF. DNA of the CDR3: TGTGCCTGGAGTATACTCGGGGGCGGTCTGGACTACGAGCAGTACTTC.

The rearrangement joins TRBV9 to TRBJ2-1; 7 bases are shared with TRBD2. Germline values: CDR1 SGDLS, CDR2 YYNGEE. V lost 7 bases to trimming and J lost 7 bases; unmatched junction nucleotides: 11. The CDR3 is 14 amino acids. CDR3 sequence reads: CASGGKTSTNEQFF. DNA for the CDR3: TGTGCCAGCGGGGGAAAGACTAGCACTAATGAGCAGTTCTTC.

The J gene is TRBJ2-2, the V gene TRBV9, with TRBD1 matching over 7 bases. Germline assignment: CDR1 SGDLS and CDR2 YYNGEE. The CDR3 extends over 17 amino acids. J gave up 5 bases and V 1 base, and 11 bases lay outside the gene matches. CDR3 residues: CASSVLLTGMGTGELFF. The CDR3 coding sequence is TGTGCCAGCAGCGTACTCCTGACAGGGATGGGGACCGGGGAGCTGTTTTTT.

This rearrangement joins TRBV27 to TRBJ2-1; perhaps D is TRBD1 or TRBD2 (5 bases each). The V and J ends lost 3 bases and 3 bases respectively, with 18 bases between them. Germline-derived CDR1 and CDR2 are MNHEY and SMNVEV (reference sequence). The CDR3 runs 17 residues. As DNA, the CDR3 is TGTGCCAGCAGTTTCATGATTGGGGGAGTGGGCTACAATGAGCAGTTCTTC. The encoded protein is CASSFMIGGVGYNEQFF.

This rearrangement joins TRBV19 to TRBJ1-2; D remains unclear. Germline-derived CDR1 and CDR2 are LNHDA and SQIVND (reference sequence). The CDR3 extends over 12 amino acids. The V end was cut by 3 bases, the J end by 5 bases, with 7 bases between. The CDR3 coding sequence is TGTGCCAGTAGTATGGAGAGGTATGGCTACACCTTC. Protein sequence: CASSMERYGYTF.

The chain combines TRBV6-6 with TRBJ2-1; 10 positions agree with TRBD2. Germline CDR1 is MNHNY and CDR2 is SVGAGI (reference sequence). V lost 0 bases and J lost 9; bases outside the gene matches: 8. The CDR3 has 16 residues. The CDR3 region is CASSYSGLAGASEQFF. CDR3 in DNA: TGTGCCAGCAGTTACTCGGGGCTAGCGGGAGCAAGTGAGCAGTTCTTC.

This rearrangement joins TRBV7-3 to TRBJ2-5; no definite D call. V was clipped by 5 bases and J by 3 bases, with 19 bases between them. Per the germline V gene, CDR1 is SGHTA and CDR2 is FQGTGA. CDR3 length equals 16 residues. The CDR3 here is CASSPGLLGREETQYF. The CDR3 DNA sequence: TGTGCCAGCAGCCCAGGCCTATTAGGCCGAGAAGAGACCCAGTACTTC.